The clone carrying this TCR beta chain was detected once. Its antigen is currently unknown. The sorted Tregs were CD4+CD25+CD127-/low cells. After constant-region reverse-primer amplification, full-length variable regions underwent semi-nested PCR with Nested Universal Primer A. MiXCR, applied by TCRdb to the 5' RACE reads, yields one record per CDR3 protein. Counted here are over 45,000 distinct CDR3 sequences, about 26% occurring once; the ten biggest clones make up roughly 2.2%. V was trimmed by 5 bases and J by 3 bases, leaving 20 bases between them. The germline CDR1 and CDR2 sequences are MDHEN and SYDVKM. The CDR3 runs to 17 residues. Study observations and caveats: Tumor-infiltrating Treg TCR alpha and beta sequences overlapped most with tumor naive CD4+ T cells, then blood naive. Larger-cohort validation covered only one TCR beta V-J rearrangement. In terms of TCR gene usage, tumor memory CD4+ T cells clustered together with blood and lymph node memory CD4+ cells, as well as with lymph node naive CD4+ cells.

The sample was tumor-infiltrating Tregs sorted from the breast tumor. The source is a female donor with breast cancer. The V call is TRBV28, the J call TRBJ2-4; perhaps TRBD1 as D (6 bases). CDR3 sequence (DNA): TGTGCCAGCAGTCCACTAACCCCCGGGACACACAAAAACATTCAGTACTTC. Translated, it gives CASSPLTPGTHKNIQYF. Full variable domain (missing parts from reference TRBV28 and TRBJ2-4): DVKVTQSSRYLVKRTGEKVFLECVQDMDHENMFWYRQDPGLGLRLIYFSYDVKMKEKGDIPEGYSVSREKKERFSLILESASTNQTSMYLCASSPLTPGTHKNIQYFGAGTRLSVL.